This T cell receptor beta chain stems from a study of regulatory T cells in long-lasting Graves disease. Study results and limitations: Persistent Graves' disease cases displayed lower TCR diversity than newly diagnosed ones. Persistent disease favored TRBV28, TRBJ1-2 and TRBJ2-5. A greater number of public clonotypes (about 2,900) was shared by persistent patients than by new patients (about 890).

The CDR3 has 13 amino acids. Per germline, CDR1 SQVTM and CDR2 ANQGSEA. V was trimmed by 3 bases and J by 6 bases, leaving 14 bases between them. According to the study, TCR beta libraries were built with iRepertoire HTBI primers and CDR3-region Arm-PCR. TCRdb re-derived calls from the multiplex PCR reads in MiXCR, one entry per CDR3 protein. This table holds 450,000 or so distinct CDR3 sequences, around a fifth found once. Sample time point: persistent/refractory GD, antithyroid drugs over 5 years with positive TRAb. From RNA extracted from PBMCs, the TCR library was made. Many counts were recorded for this clonotype. The target antigen is unknown.

The TCR originated in a female donor with Graves disease. Specimen: peripheral blood mononuclear cells (PBMCs), collected when the disease was refractory, from a patient treated with antithyroid drugs. V gene TRBV29-1 combines with J gene TRBJ1-1, with D tentatively TRBD1 (6 bases). Here the CDR3 reads CSVEIGGAAEAFF. The CDR3 nucleotides are TGCAGCGTTGAGATAGGGGGGGCAGCTGAAGCTTTCTTT.